The rows below give T cell receptor beta chains drawn from one sample of a study of blood T cell repertoires in COVID-19. The method was immunoSEQ multiplex PCR; TCRdb's version includes in-frame clones alone and lacks a portion of them. The sample includes 60,000 to 75,000 clones, 85% to 90% of them seen just once. Sample: peripheral blood. These receptors were collected from an elderly woman with active or convalescent COVID-19. CDR3s include the opening cysteine and the closing phenylalanine or tryptophan. A D gene is named only where the DNA matches it firmly. The size of a clone is reported for some rows only, either as once, few or many, or as a class for expanded clones.

d_gene: TRBD2; abundance: -; v_gene: TRBV6-7; j_gene: TRBJ2-3; CDR3nt: TGTGCCAGCACCCCACGGAAGGTCCTAGCGGAGGTCCTCCCCCCCGGCACAGATACGCAGTATTTT; CDR3aa: CASTPRKVLAEVLPPGTDTQYF
d_gene: TRBD1; abundance: -; v_gene: TRBV29-1; j_gene: TRBJ2-5; CDR3nt: TGCAGCGTAGCGGACAGGGGGCCACAAGAGACCCAGTACTTC; CDR3aa: CSVADRGPQETQYF
d_gene: -; abundance: -; v_gene: TRBV4-3; j_gene: TRBJ2-1; CDR3nt: TGCGCCAGCAGCCAAGAGCCTCCGGGGGGCGAGGTAAATGAGCAGTTCTTC; CDR3aa: CASSQEPPGGEVNEQFF
d_gene: -; abundance: -; v_gene: TRBV4-3; j_gene: TRBJ1-1; CDR3nt: TGCGCCAGCAGCCAAGTGAGGAGGACTGAAGCTTTCTTT; CDR3aa: CASSQVRRTEAFF
d_gene: -; abundance: -; v_gene: TRBV5-1; j_gene: TRBJ2-1; CDR3nt: TGCGCCAGCAGCCTCGGACAGCTCGGTGAGCAGTTCTTC; CDR3aa: CASSLGQLGEQFF
d_gene: TRBD2; abundance: -; v_gene: TRBV7-2; j_gene: TRBJ2-2; CDR3nt: TGTGCCAGCCCGGTTAGCGGGGGGACGAACACCGGGGAGCTGTTTTTT; CDR3aa: CASPVSGGTNTGELFF
d_gene: -; abundance: -; v_gene: TRBV28; j_gene: TRBJ2-5; CDR3nt: TGTGCCAGCAGTTTACCCGCGGGCGGGGGCGAACAAGAGACCCAGTACTTC; CDR3aa: CASSLPAGGGEQETQYF
d_gene: -; abundance: -; v_gene: TRBV5-5; j_gene: TRBJ1-2; CDR3nt: TGTGCCAGCAGCTTGGCGGGGGGCGGCTACACCTTC; CDR3aa: CASSLAGGGYTF
d_gene: -; abundance: -; v_gene: TRBV7-2; j_gene: TRBJ2-3; CDR3nt: TGTGCCAGCAGCTTAGTTGGACTATCCACAGATACGCAGTATTTT; CDR3aa: CASSLVGLSTDTQYF
d_gene: -; abundance: few; v_gene: TRBV10-3; j_gene: TRBJ1-5; CDR3nt: TGTGCCATCAGTGAGTCTGGAGGGAGCAATCAGCCCCAGCATTTT; CDR3aa: CAISESGGSNQPQHF
d_gene: TRBD1; abundance: few; v_gene: TRBV4-2; j_gene: TRBJ1-4; CDR3nt: TGTGCCAGCAGGACAACAGGGGATTACGAAAAACTGTTTTTT; CDR3aa: CASRTTGDYEKLFF
d_gene: -; abundance: -; v_gene: TRBV6-4; j_gene: TRBJ2-3; CDR3nt: TGTGCCAGCAGTTACAGGGATTCCACAGATACGCAGTATTTT; CDR3aa: CASSYRDSTDTQYF
d_gene: -; abundance: -; v_gene: TRBV7-9; j_gene: TRBJ2-5; CDR3nt: TGTGCCAGCAGCTCACTCTGGACACCTAACCAAGAGACCCAGTACTTC; CDR3aa: CASSSLWTPNQETQYF
d_gene: -; abundance: -; v_gene: TRBV28; j_gene: TRBJ1-2; CDR3nt: TGTGCCAGCAGTTTTGAGGGACTACTTATAAATGGCTACACCTTC; CDR3aa: CASSFEGLLINGYTF
d_gene: TRBD1; abundance: -; v_gene: TRBV28; j_gene: TRBJ1-2; CDR3nt: TGTGCCAGCAGTCCGACAGGGGGATATGGCTACACCTTC; CDR3aa: CASSPTGGYGYTF
d_gene: -; abundance: -; v_gene: TRBV9; j_gene: TRBJ2-7; CDR3nt: TGTGCCAGCAGTGTAGGGGACTCTCTATACGAGCAGTACTTC; CDR3aa: CASSVGDSLYEQYF
d_gene: TRBD2; abundance: -; v_gene: TRBV7-2; j_gene: TRBJ2-1; CDR3nt: TGTGCCAGCAGCCCGGCCCCTAGCGGGGGGGCCAATGAGCAGTTCTTC; CDR3aa: CASSPAPSGGANEQFF
d_gene: -; abundance: -; v_gene: TRBV6-1; j_gene: TRBJ2-7; CDR3nt: TGTGCCAGCAGTGAATCGCAGGGGCTATTCTACGAGCAGTACTTC; CDR3aa: CASSESQGLFYEQYF
d_gene: TRBD1; abundance: -; v_gene: TRBV12-5; j_gene: TRBJ1-5; CDR3nt: TGTGCTAGTGGTTCTTTAGGACAGGGGGTAGGACAGCCCCAGCATTTT; CDR3aa: CASGSLGQGVGQPQHF
d_gene: TRBD1; abundance: -; v_gene: TRBV30; j_gene: TRBJ1-6; CDR3nt: TGTGCCTGGACTAACGGACAGGTATATTCACCCCTCCACTTT; CDR3aa: CAWTNGQVYSPLHF
d_gene: TRBD1; abundance: few; v_gene: TRBV5-5; j_gene: TRBJ1-2; CDR3nt: TGTGCCAGCAGCACCCCCACAGGGGTCTATGGCTACACCTTC; CDR3aa: CASSTPTGVYGYTF
d_gene: -; abundance: -; v_gene: TRBV7-2; j_gene: TRBJ2-7; CDR3nt: TGTGCCAGCAGCTTGGACAACGAGCAGTACTTC; CDR3aa: CASSLDNEQYF
d_gene: TRBD1; abundance: -; v_gene: TRBV5-1; j_gene: TRBJ1-1; CDR3nt: TGCGCCAGCAGGGGACAGGGGGCGCGGGACACTGAAGCTTTCTTT; CDR3aa: CASRGQGARDTEAFF
d_gene: -; abundance: -; v_gene: TRBV5-1; j_gene: TRBJ1-6; CDR3nt: TGCGCCAGCAGCTTGGGAGGACTCTCGGGGTCCTGGGGAGACTCACCCCTCCACTTT; CDR3aa: CASSLGGLSGSWGDSPLHF
d_gene: TRBD1; abundance: -; v_gene: TRBV7-2; j_gene: TRBJ2-2; CDR3nt: TGTGCCAGCAGCCTTACAGGGGGCGTAACCGGGGAGCTGTTTTTT; CDR3aa: CASSLTGGVTGELFF
d_gene: TRBD1; abundance: -; v_gene: TRBV6-5; j_gene: TRBJ2-2; CDR3nt: TGTGCCAGCAACCTGGACAGGGGAGCAGGGGAGCTGTTTTTT; CDR3aa: CASNLDRGAGELFF
d_gene: TRBD1; abundance: -; v_gene: TRBV28; j_gene: TRBJ1-1; CDR3nt: TGTGCCGCCGGACAGGCAAGGTTGGACACTGAAGCTTTCTTT; CDR3aa: CAAGQARLDTEAFF
d_gene: TRBD1; abundance: -; v_gene: TRBV2; j_gene: TRBJ1-2; CDR3nt: TGTGCCAGCAGGGTTACAGGGGGCGGTGGCTACACCTTC; CDR3aa: CASRVTGGGGYTF
d_gene: TRBD1; abundance: -; v_gene: TRBV11-3; j_gene: TRBJ1-1; CDR3nt: TGTGCCAGGCTTGGCAGGGGGGCGGACCAAGCTTTCTTT; CDR3aa: CARLGRGADQAFF
d_gene: TRBD2; abundance: once; v_gene: TRBV7-2; j_gene: TRBJ2-5; CDR3nt: TGTGCCAGCAGCTTAGATTCCGGGAGGGAAGAGACCCAGTACTTC; CDR3aa: CASSLDSGREETQYF
d_gene: TRBD2; abundance: -; v_gene: TRBV9; j_gene: TRBJ2-2; CDR3nt: TGTGCCAGCACTAGCGGGGGGACGAACACCGGGGAGCTGTTTTTT; CDR3aa: CASTSGGTNTGELFF
d_gene: TRBD1; abundance: once; v_gene: TRBV6-2/TRBV6-3; j_gene: TRBJ1-1; CDR3nt: TGTGCCAGCAGTACAGACAGGGAAGTGGACACTGAAGCTTTCTTT; CDR3aa: CASSTDREVDTEAFF
d_gene: TRBD2; abundance: -; v_gene: TRBV5-1; j_gene: TRBJ2-3; CDR3nt: TGCGCCAGCAGCTCCGGGGTACTAGCGGCAGATACGCAGTATTTT; CDR3aa: CASSSGVLAADTQYF
d_gene: -; abundance: -; v_gene: TRBV6-5; j_gene: TRBJ2-3; CDR3nt: TGTGCCAGCAGTTACGGGAGCCCAACCTCCCAAGATACGCAGTATTTT; CDR3aa: CASSYGSPTSQDTQYF
d_gene: -; abundance: -; v_gene: TRBV6-5; j_gene: TRBJ1-3; CDR3nt: TGTGCCAGGGGGGGGAAGACGGGACCTGGAAACACCATATATTTT; CDR3aa: CARGGKTGPGNTIYF
d_gene: -; abundance: few; v_gene: TRBV24-1; j_gene: TRBJ2-3; CDR3nt: TGTGCCACCAGTGACCACACATTTTTATCACGAGATACGCAGTATTTT; CDR3aa: CATSDHTFLSRDTQYF
d_gene: -; abundance: -; v_gene: TRBV9; j_gene: TRBJ2-3; CDR3nt: TGTGCCAGCAGCGTAGAACTAGGAGATACGCAGTATTTT; CDR3aa: CASSVELGDTQYF
d_gene: TRBD1; abundance: -; v_gene: TRBV7-2; j_gene: TRBJ1-6; CDR3nt: TGTGCCAGCAGCTTTGGACAGGGCGGGGGTTCACCCCTCCACTTT; CDR3aa: CASSFGQGGGSPLHF
d_gene: TRBD2; abundance: -; v_gene: TRBV7-2; j_gene: TRBJ2-5; CDR3nt: TGTGCCAGCAGCAGGGGACTAGCGGGGGCGAACCAAGAGACCCAGTACTTC; CDR3aa: CASSRGLAGANQETQYF
d_gene: TRBD1; abundance: -; v_gene: TRBV30; j_gene: TRBJ1-2; CDR3nt: TGTGCCTGGAGCACCCCCATGCTGGGGGGACAGGGTGATGGCTACACCTTC; CDR3aa: CAWSTPMLGGQGDGYTF
d_gene: -; abundance: -; v_gene: TRBV2; j_gene: TRBJ1-5; CDR3nt: TGTGCCAGCAGGGGGAGGCAGGCAGGGCAGCCCCAGCATTTT; CDR3aa: CASRGRQAGQPQHF
d_gene: -; abundance: -; v_gene: TRBV4-1; j_gene: TRBJ2-7; CDR3nt: TGCGCCAGCAGCCAAGTCCCCCTCTACGAGCAGTACTTC; CDR3aa: CASSQVPLYEQYF
d_gene: -; abundance: -; v_gene: TRBV12-3/TRBV12-4; j_gene: TRBJ1-6; CDR3nt: TGTGCCAGCAGTTTCAGGGTGGGATCACCCCTCCACTTT; CDR3aa: CASSFRVGSPLHF
d_gene: -; abundance: few; v_gene: TRBV27; j_gene: TRBJ1-3; CDR3nt: TGTGCCAGCAGTTTATTAGGGGCTGGAAACACCATATATTTT; CDR3aa: CASSLLGAGNTIYF
d_gene: TRBD1; abundance: -; v_gene: TRBV11-2; j_gene: TRBJ1-4; CDR3nt: TGTGCCAGCAGCACACTCTCCGGGACAGGGCGTGAAAAACTGTTTTTT; CDR3aa: CASSTLSGTGREKLFF
d_gene: -; abundance: -; v_gene: TRBV7-9; j_gene: TRBJ1-1; CDR3nt: TGTGCCAGCAGCTTGGTGGACAGCTCTGAAGCTTTCTTT; CDR3aa: CASSLVDSSEAFF
d_gene: TRBD1; abundance: -; v_gene: TRBV5-1; j_gene: TRBJ1-5; CDR3nt: TGCGCCAGCAGCTTGGGGGACAGGGGAAATCAGCCCCAGCATTTT; CDR3aa: CASSLGDRGNQPQHF
d_gene: -; abundance: -; v_gene: TRBV18; j_gene: TRBJ1-1; CDR3nt: TGTGCCAGCTCTCTCCAGGTGAACACTGAAGCTTTCTTT; CDR3aa: CASSLQVNTEAFF
d_gene: -; abundance: -; v_gene: TRBV9; j_gene: TRBJ1-4; CDR3nt: TGTGCCAGCAGCGACCCGTCCGGGACATCTAATGAAAAACTGTTTTTT; CDR3aa: CASSDPSGTSNEKLFF
d_gene: -; abundance: -; v_gene: TRBV14; j_gene: TRBJ2-1; CDR3nt: TGTGCCAGCAGCCAAGGGGGGCCCTACAATGAGCAGTTCTTC; CDR3aa: CASSQGGPYNEQFF
d_gene: TRBD1; abundance: -; v_gene: TRBV11-2; j_gene: TRBJ1-1; CDR3nt: TGTGCCAGCAGCTTAGAATTATACAGGGGGAACACTGAAGCTTTCTTT; CDR3aa: CASSLELYRGNTEAFF
d_gene: TRBD2; abundance: -; v_gene: TRBV20-1; j_gene: TRBJ2-3; CDR3nt: TGCAGTGCTAGTGGGACTACCGTCACAGATACGCAGTATTTT; CDR3aa: CSASGTTVTDTQYF
d_gene: -; abundance: -; v_gene: TRBV5-4; j_gene: TRBJ1-1; CDR3nt: TGTGCCAGCAGCTTGGAGGGGCAGGGCACTGAAGCTTTCTTT; CDR3aa: CASSLEGQGTEAFF
d_gene: TRBD1; abundance: -; v_gene: TRBV9; j_gene: TRBJ2-5; CDR3nt: TGTGCCAGCAGCGCCTCCGGGACAGGGGGCTTAGAGACCCAGTACTTC; CDR3aa: CASSASGTGGLETQYF
d_gene: TRBD1; abundance: -; v_gene: TRBV6-6; j_gene: TRBJ1-5; CDR3nt: TGTGCCAGCAGTTACTCCCCAGGGGGAACCAGTCAGCCCCAGCATTTT; CDR3aa: CASSYSPGGTSQPQHF
d_gene: TRBD1; abundance: -; v_gene: TRBV11-2; j_gene: TRBJ1-5; CDR3nt: TGTGCCAGCAGCTTCGGGACAGGCGATCAGCCCCAGCATTTT; CDR3aa: CASSFGTGDQPQHF
d_gene: TRBD2; abundance: -; v_gene: TRBV6-5; j_gene: TRBJ2-7; CDR3nt: TGTGCCAGCAGTTCTCCGGGGGGTATGGAGCAGTACTTC; CDR3aa: CASSSPGGMEQYF
d_gene: -; abundance: -; v_gene: TRBV7-2; j_gene: TRBJ1-2; CDR3nt: TGTGCCAGCAGCTTAGTGGGGGCGCAAGGCTATGGCTACACCTTC; CDR3aa: CASSLVGAQGYGYTF
d_gene: TRBD1; abundance: -; v_gene: TRBV11-3; j_gene: TRBJ2-2; CDR3nt: TGTGCCAGCAGCAAAGGACAGGGAACGGGGGAGCTGTTTTTT; CDR3aa: CASSKGQGTGELFF
d_gene: TRBD1; abundance: -; v_gene: TRBV7-9; j_gene: TRBJ1-2; CDR3nt: TGTGCCACCCTCACGACTGACAGGGACTATGGCTACACCTTC; CDR3aa: CATLTTDRDYGYTF